This T cell receptor beta chain is from a study of monozygotic twins with inflammatory bowel disease. General observations from the study: Healthy co-twins showed greater TCRbeta diversity (inverse Simpson) than IBD patients.

Of note for this clonotype: Its target is not known.

One entry per CDR3 protein, without DNA, is what TCRdb gives after re-calling the 5' RACE reads. The sample table includes about 210,000 distinct CDR3 sequences. The CDR3 has 16 residues. Sequenced sample: blood. This sequence joins TRBV12-3 or TRBV12-4 and TRBJ2-1; TCRdb picks TRBD1, but there is no DNA to check that call. The origin of this receptor is a human donor with ulcerative colitis or Crohn's disease, or a healthy co-twin of an affected twin (not recorded which). The CDR3 protein is CASSPQTVTSNNEQFF.